A selection of T cell receptor beta chains follows, all from one sample in a study of shared clonotypes between healthy human individuals. Produced via immunoSEQ multiplex PCR; TCRdb's table is partial and in-frame only. The table shows roughly 2,000,000 clones, with 85% to 95% occurring only once. The sequenced sample consisted of naive CD8+ T cells from PBMCs. The receptors stem from a man between 18 and 29 years old in good health. Some clones in this sample may be carry-over from other donors' samples. CDR3s include the opening cysteine and the closing phenylalanine or tryptophan. D genes are given only for firm matches. Size values are once, few and many counts, or a class for expanded clones, and some rows have none.

-	TRBV7-9	-	TRBJ2-7	TGTGCCAGCAGCGGTGCGGGACGGCACGAGCAGTACTTC	CASSGAGRHEQYF
once	TRBV27	-	TRBJ1-1	TGTGCCAGCAGTCAGGGACTTGAAGCTTTCTTT	CASSQGLEAFF
-	TRBV29-1	TRBD1	TRBJ2-2	TGCAGCGGCTACTTGCCCCACAGGGGTAGCGCAGCGAACACCGGGGAGCTGTTTTTT	CSGYLPHRGSAANTGELFF
-	TRBV10-3	TRBD1	TRBJ1-1	TGTGCCATCAGACAGGGGGCGGGGAACACTGAAGCTTTCTTT	CAIRQGAGNTEAFF
-	TRBV19	-	TRBJ2-7	TGTGCCAGTAGTTTCGGTTTCTCCTACGAGCAGTACTTC	CASSFGFSYEQYF
-	TRBV29-1	-	TRBJ2-7	TGCAGCGTTGTAGTCGAGAGCTACGAGCAGTACTTC	CSVVVESYEQYF
-	TRBV11-2	-	TRBJ2-5	TGTGCCAGCAGCCAGACTGGCCGAGGGGAGACCCAGTACTTC	CASSQTGRGETQYF
-	TRBV9	TRBD1	TRBJ2-2	TGTGCCAGCAGCGGTGCCGGGACAGCAGTCGGGGAGCTGTTTTTT	CASSGAGTAVGELFF
-	TRBV27	-	TRBJ2-1	TGTGCCAGCAGTACCATTCCCTACAATGAGCAGTTCTTC	CASSTIPYNEQFF
-	TRBV25-1	-	TRBJ2-5	TGTGCCAGCAGGGGGGAAAACGAAGAGACCCAGTACTTC	CASRGENEETQYF
-	TRBV2	TRBD2	TRBJ2-1	TGTGCCAGCAGCTTAGCGGGACCAAATGAGCAGTTCTTC	CASSLAGPNEQFF
-	TRBV25-1	-	TRBJ1-2	TGTGCCAGCAGTGTGAATTTAGGCGGTGGCTACACCTTC	CASSVNLGGGYTF
-	TRBV28	TRBD1	TRBJ1-2	TGTGCCAGCAGTCCTCCGGACAGGGCTAATGGCTACACCTTC	CASSPPDRANGYTF
-	TRBV6-5	-	TRBJ2-6	TGTGCCAGCAGTTACTCAAACAGGGCTGGGGCCAACGTCCTGACTTTC	CASSYSNRAGANVLTF
-	TRBV11-3	-	TRBJ2-1	TGTGCCAGCAGCTTAGACGTTTACCGGTCGGACAATGAGCAGTTCTTC	CASSLDVYRSDNEQFF
-	TRBV27	TRBD2	TRBJ2-3	TGTGCCAGCAGCCATCTAGCGGCCCTCAGCACAGATACGCAGTATTTT	CASSHLAALSTDTQYF
-	TRBV30	-	TRBJ2-3	TGTGCCTGGTCAAACCTACTTGATACGCAGTATTTT	CAWSNLLDTQYF
-	TRBV7-9	-	TRBJ2-1	TGTGCCAGCAGCAGCGGGTTACTTAACAATGAGCAGTTCTTC	CASSSGLLNNEQFF
-	TRBV27	-	TRBJ2-4	TGTGCCAGCAGGCCACAGGCCCCGAGCGACATTCAGTACTTC	CASRPQAPSDIQYF
-	TRBV5-1	TRBD1	TRBJ1-4	TGCGCCAGCAGCTATGGACAGGGAAGGGCGTCTAATGAAAAACTGTTTTTT	CASSYGQGRASNEKLFF
-	TRBV19	-	TRBJ1-1	TGTGCCAGTAGTCCAATACAGGGTTACACTGAAGCTTTCTTT	CASSPIQGYTEAFF
-	TRBV7-6	-	TRBJ1-1	TGTGCCAGCAGCCGATACGGGACCATGGATGAAGCTTTCTTT	CASSRYGTMDEAFF
-	TRBV30	-	TRBJ1-5	TGTGCCTGGAGTAAAATGGGCCTTGGGCAGCCCCAGCATTTT	CAWSKMGLGQPQHF
-	TRBV9	-	TRBJ2-5	TGTGCCAGCAGCGCCCGGGACGGGAGCCCGGAGACCCAGTACTTC	CASSARDGSPETQYF
-	TRBV30	TRBD1	TRBJ1-2	TGTGCCTGGAGTGTCGGGACAGCTAACTATGGCTACACCTTC	CAWSVGTANYGYTF
-	TRBV7-2	-	TRBJ2-2	TGTGCCATAAGATCGGTGTACTCGAACACCGGGGAGCTGTTTTTT	CAIRSVYSNTGELFF
-	TRBV9	TRBD1	TRBJ1-2	TGTGCCAGCAGCGGGGGTGACAGGGGAATATCTGGCTACACCTTC	CASSGGDRGISGYTF
-	TRBV27	TRBD2	TRBJ2-1	TGTGCCAGCAAAATAGCGGGAGCCTACGGAAATGAGCAGTTCTTC	CASKIAGAYGNEQFF
-	TRBV19	TRBD2	TRBJ2-1	TGTGCCAGTTCGGGTCGGCGGGAGGGCTCACGGGCTGAGCAGTTCTTC	CASSGRREGSRAEQFF
once	TRBV7-9	-	TRBJ1-1	TGTGCCAGCAGCGACACTTTTGAGGGCCTGGGGGCTTTCTTT	CASSDTFEGLGAFF
-	TRBV28	-	TRBJ1-3	TGTGCCAGCGGTGAAGTCGGGGATAGAAACACCATATATTTT	CASGEVGDRNTIYF
-	TRBV7-3	-	TRBJ2-3	TGTGCCAGCAGCTCCATGACAGGAGCATTCACAGATACGCAGTATTTT	CASSSMTGAFTDTQYF
-	TRBV29-1	-	TRBJ1-3	TGCAGCGTTGTTTATGAGAACACCATATATTTT	CSVVYENTIYF
few	TRBV21-1	-	TRBJ1-5	TGTGCCAGCGAGGGGTCCGGGCTCAATCAGCCCCAGCATTTT	CASEGSGLNQPQHF
-	TRBV4-3	-	TRBJ2-7	TGCGCCAGCAGCCTGGGGGATGAAAGCTCCTACGAGCAGTACTTC	CASSLGDESSYEQYF